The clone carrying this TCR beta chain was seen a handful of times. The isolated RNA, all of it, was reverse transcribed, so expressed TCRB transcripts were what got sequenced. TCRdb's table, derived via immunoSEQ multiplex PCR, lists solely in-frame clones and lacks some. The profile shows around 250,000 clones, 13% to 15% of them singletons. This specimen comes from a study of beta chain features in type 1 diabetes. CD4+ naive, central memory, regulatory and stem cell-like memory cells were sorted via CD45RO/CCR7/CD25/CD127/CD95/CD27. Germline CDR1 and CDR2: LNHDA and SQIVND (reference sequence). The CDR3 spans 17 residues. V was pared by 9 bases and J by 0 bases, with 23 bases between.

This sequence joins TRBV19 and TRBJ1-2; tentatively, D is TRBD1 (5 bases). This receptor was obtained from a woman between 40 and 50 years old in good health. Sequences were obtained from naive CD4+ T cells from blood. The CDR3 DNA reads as TGTGCCAGCGCGGCGGCTGGACATCAGTTAGCTAACTATGGCTACACCTTC. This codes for CASAAAGHQLANYGYTF.